The T cell receptor beta chain under discussion was sequenced for a study of T-cell memory formation after mild COVID-19. Overall study results and limits: Prior to infection, memory already included some responding clones, suggesting cross-reactive memory joined.

With 1 base clipped from V and 3 bases from J, the junction kept 7 bases outside the gene matches. The germline CDR1 and CDR2 sequences are SGHAT and FQNNGV. The CDR3 has 16 residues. Sample barcodes and UMIs were carried by the TCR alpha and TCR beta cDNA libraries that 5'RACE generated with constant-segment primers. TCRdb reanalysed the 5' RACE reads using MiXCR and keeps one entry per CDR3 protein. This sample has 85,000 to 120,000 distinct CDR3 sequences; 12% occur once, and the top ten carry around 30%. This clonotype showed up just a few times. The antigen is undetermined. What was sequenced was PBMCs or a T cell subset sorted from them (not recorded which). This TCR was recovered from an adult woman who had mild COVID-19 (a few samples of this study predate the infection). Cell type and time point are not known. This sequence joins TRBV11-2 and TRBJ2-7; 9 bases match TRBD2. The CDR3 reads CASSLVAGGPNYEQYF. The CDR3 DNA reads TGTGCCAGCAGCTTAGTCGCGGGAGGGCCGAACTACGAGCAGTACTTC.